This T cell receptor (beta chain) is from a study of CD8+ T cells in alopecia areata. About the research overall: Patients received oral tofacitinib, 5 to 10 mg twice daily, for moderate-to-severe alopecia areata.

Extracted RNA was reverse transcribed into cDNA, the sequencing template. Using immunoSEQ multiplex PCR, the repertoire was profiled, and TCRdb retains in-frame clones only, with some absent. The repertoire holds 100,000 to 120,000 clones, with less than 60% as singletons. General observations from the study: Persistence of many expanded lesional clones was seen in scalp and blood during tofacitinib.

Germline CDR1 and CDR2: MGHRA and YSYEKL. Deletions cut 0 bases from V and 3 bases from J, with 18 bases between. This CDR3 has 18 residues. In the case of this clone: Antigen specificity is unknown.

The sample's treatment: oral pan-JAK inhibitor, 5-10 mg twice daily. Sequencing was performed on CD4+ T cells sorted from blood, taken at week 24, from a patient treated with tofacitinib. The TCR originated in a human donor with alopecia areata. The chain couples TRBV4-1 to TRBJ1-5; D perhaps matches TRBD1 (5 bases). CDR3 bases: TGCGCCAGCAGCCAAGATCCCCTCACGCGGGGCAACAATCAGCCCCAGCATTTT. Residues: CASSQDPLTRGNNQPQHF.